This T cell receptor beta chain was sequenced for a study of shared clonotypes between healthy human individuals. Sequencing was performed with immunoSEQ multiplex PCR; in TCRdb, only in-frame clones are kept and a portion is missing. Among roughly 700,000 clones, roughly 91% were seen once, and the ten largest hold 34%. CDR3 length equals 14 residues. J was trimmed by 8 bases and V by 3 bases; bases with no gene match: 5. The V gene's germline CDR1 is SGHRS and CDR2 YFSETQ. The TCR originated in a man between 18 and 29 years old in good health. Some clones in this sample may be carry-over from other donors' samples. This chain uses TRBV5-1 with TRBJ1-2; 12 bases are shared with TRBD1. The source material was memory CD8+ T cells from PBMCs. The subset: CD45RO+ cells pooled with CCR7-negative TemRA cells. CDR3 amino acids: CASSSGQGARGYTF. The CDR3 DNA follows: TGCGCCAGCAGCTCGGGACAGGGGGCCCGGGGCTACACCTTC.